This entry lists 19 T cell receptor beta chains sequenced from one sample in a study of graft-versus-host responses after intestinal transplantation. Clones were sequenced by immunoSEQ multiplex PCR, and TCRdb holds only the in-frame ones, with some missing. This table holds 15,000 to 18,000 clones, roughly a third found once. The sequencing here drew on alloreactive CD4+ T cells from a mixed lymphocyte reaction culture, taken before intestinal transplant. This sample's subset: CFSE-low proliferating T cells sorted from approximately six-day pre-transplant mixed lymphocyte reaction (GvH or HvG direction). The receptor set was obtained from a human patient who received an intestinal transplant.

This chain joins TRBV11-2 and TRBJ2-6; 8 bases are a match to TRBD2. The CDR3 is 18 amino acids. The V and J ends lost 3 bases and 1 base, in that order; junction bases with no gene match: 8. Germline loops: CDR1 SGHAT, CDR2 FQNNGV. For the CDR3, the DNA is TGTGCCAGCAGCTTGGCGGGAGGTGCCCCATCTGGGGCCAACGTCCTGACTTTC. Translating it yields CASSLAGGAPSGANVLTF.

This clone is judged medium-sized. The chain uses TRBV7-7 and TRBJ2-7; D possibly corresponds to TRBD1 (6 bases). Germline V gene sequence: CDR1 SSHAT, CDR2 FNYEAQ (reference sequence). V lost 4 bases to trimming and J lost 5 bases, with 12 bases between them. The CDR3 is 13 amino acids. Here the CDR3 DNA reads TGTGCCAGCAGCTCCACAGGGATGAACGAGCAGTACTTC. This gives the protein CASSSTGMNEQYF.

The rearrangement links TRBV5-1 to TRBJ1-6; TRBD1 aligns across 9 bases. Unmatched junction bases numbered 4, after V lost 4 bases and J lost 5 bases. Germline loops: CDR1 SGHRS, CDR2 YFSETQ. The CDR3 is made up of 15 amino acids. The CDR3 loop reads CASSPRTGDNSPLHF. DNA of the CDR3: TGCGCCAGCAGCCCCCGGACAGGGGATAATTCACCCCTCCACTTT.

CDR3 sequence: CASPRLGNTYQETQYF. In nucleotides, the CDR3 is TGTGCCAGCCCTCGGTTAGGGAACACGTACCAAGAGACCCAGTACTTC. V is TRBV2 and J is TRBJ2-5, with D hard to call. CDR3 length: 16 amino acids. The germline V and J ends were trimmed by 8 bases and 0 bases, with 19 bases remaining between them. Germline CDR1 is SNHLY and CDR2 is FYNNEI.

This clone has a handful of counts. This chain links TRBV4-1 with TRBJ2-5; D unresolved. CDR3 length: 15 residues. V lost 1 base and J 2 bases, leaving 11 bases between the germline ends. CDR1 MGHRA and CDR2 YSYEKL come from the germline V gene. The CDR3 coding sequence is TGCGCCAGCAGCCAAGTTGGCACGAAGCAAGAGACCCAGTACTTC. Translation gives CASSQVGTKQETQYF.

The chain has TRBV4-1 and TRBJ2-3; 8 bases are shared with TRBD2. J was trimmed by 1 base and V by 2 bases; bases with no gene match: 17. Germline CDR1 and CDR2: MGHRA and YSYEKL. CDR3 length equals 20 residues. The CDR3 is CASSQQVGAAGVLGTDTQYF. For the CDR3, the DNA is TGCGCCAGCAGCCAACAAGTGGGAGCAGCGGGAGTTCTGGGCACAGATACGCAGTATTTT.

A few counts support this clone. This CDR3 reads CASSLVFAAAQETQYF. CDR3 bases: TGTGCCAGCAGCTTAGTTTTTGCAGCGGCCCAAGAGACCCAGTACTTC. The chain is built from TRBV11-2 and TRBJ2-5, with a weak D call TRBD2 (5 bases). In germline, CDR1 is SGHAT, CDR2 FQNNGV. V was shortened by 1 base and J by 1 base, with 13 bases between the two germline ends. The CDR3 consists of 16 residues.

This clone is categorized as medium-sized. The chain has TRBV5-1 and TRBJ1-3; D not certain. CDR1 is SGHRS, CDR2 YFSETQ, per germline. CDR3 length: 16 amino acids. V shed 4 bases and J shed 2 bases, with 16 bases lying between them. The CDR3 region is CASSPGAVRTGNTIYF. The CDR3 DNA reads as TGCGCCAGCAGCCCTGGCGCTGTTAGAACTGGAAACACCATATATTTT.

The chain links TRBV21-1 to TRBJ1-1. TRBV21-1 is a documented pseudogene. This CDR3 comprises 17 residues. This CDR3 is CASSTLITAPAYAEAFF. Here the CDR3 DNA reads TGTGCCAGCAGCACCTTAATTACTGCACCCGCCTACGCTGAAGCTTTCTTT.

The V and J genes are TRBV6-5 and TRBJ2-7; D is possibly TRBD1 or TRBD2 (5 bases each). The CDR3 has 15 amino acids. Trimming removed 3 bases from V and 0 bases from J, with 12 bases in between. CDR1 and CDR2 from the germline V gene are MNHEY and SVGAGI. CDR3 coding DNA: TGTGCCAGCAGTTATCTGGGGGTCTCCTCCTACGAGCAGTACTTC. Its translation: CASSYLGVSSYEQYF.

This clone is deemed medium-sized. This chain connects TRBV10-3 to TRBJ1-2, with 7 nucleotides matching TRBD1. Germline trimming cut 6 bases from V and 6 bases from J; bases unmatched to any gene: 7. The CDR3 covers 13 residues. Germline lookup yields CDR1 ENHRY and CDR2 SYGVKD. CDR3 sequence (DNA): TGTGCCATCAGCCCAGACAGGGAGGATGGCTACACCTTC. It translates to CAISPDREDGYTF.

This clone is labeled as medium-sized. The chain is built from TRBV7-6 and TRBJ1-5; TRBD1 aligns across 7 bases. Germline CDR1 is SGHVS and CDR2 is FNYEAQ. Trimming at V came to 5 bases and at J to 2 bases, leaving 6 bases not matched to a gene. The CDR3 is 15 amino acids. The CDR3 loop is CASSQTGTRNQPQHF. Written as DNA, the CDR3 is TGTGCCAGCAGCCAGACAGGGACGCGCAATCAGCCCCAGCATTTT.

This clone was counted a few times. The chain couples TRBV19 to TRBJ2-7; D gene unclear. V lost 7 bases and J lost 0, with 16 bases in between. This CDR3 has 15 residues. Germline CDR1 LNHDA, CDR2 SQIVND (reference sequence). CDR3: CASTPGADTSYEQYF. The CDR3 region has the DNA TGTGCCAGTACCCCAGGAGCCGACACCTCCTACGAGCAGTACTTC. Drawing the rest from reference TRBV19 and TRBJ2-7, the complete variable domain is DGGITQSPKYLFRKEGQNVTLSCEQNLNHDAMYWYRQDPGQGLRLIYYSQIVNDFQKGDIAEGYSVSREKKESFPLTVTSAQKNPTAFYLCASTPGADTSYEQYFGPGTRLTVT.

V usage is TRBV28 and J usage is TRBJ2-5, with TRBD2 matching 7 bases. V gave up 5 bases and J gave up 5 bases; unmatched junction bases: 11. Germline loops: CDR1 MDHEN, CDR2 SYDVKM. The CDR3 is made up of 15 amino acids. In DNA, the CDR3 is TGTGCCAGCAGTCTCGGACTAGTCATAGGGGAGACCCAGTACTTC. This codes for CASSLGLVIGETQYF.

This clone was found a few times. The V call is TRBV9, the J call TRBJ2-1; tentatively, D is TRBD1 (5 bases). Trimming left V 2 bases short and J 7 bases short, with 13 bases between. CDR3 size: 14 residues. Germline CDR1 reads SGDLS; CDR2 reads YYNGEE. The DNA of the CDR3 is TGTGCCAGCAGCGTGGGGCTAAAAGAGAATGAGCAGTTCTTC. Protein product: CASSVGLKENEQFF.

The genes are TRBV29-1 and TRBJ2-1; 8 nucleotides line up with TRBD2. Germline loops: CDR1 SQVTM, CDR2 ANQGSEA. The CDR3 totals 14 residues. Trimming cost V 0 bases and J 4 bases; bases outside gene matches: 2. CDR3 residues: CSVEELAAYNEQFF. The CDR3 DNA sequence: TGCAGCGTTGAAGAACTAGCGGCATACAATGAGCAGTTCTTC.

The chain links TRBV5-3 to TRBJ2-5; the D is unclear. TRBV5-3 is filed as an ORF, its function uncertain. This CDR3 spans 12 amino acids. V gave up 0 bases and J gave up 4 bases, with 4 bases separating them. The CDR3 spells CARSLVGETQYF. The CDR3 DNA reads TGTGCCAGAAGCTTGGTAGGAGAGACCCAGTACTTC.

The V gene is TRBV5-1, the J gene TRBJ2-7, with 10 bases matching TRBD1. The J segment lost 3 bases and the V segment lost 2 bases, leaving 11 bases of the junction unmatched. The CDR3 spans 17 residues. Germline lookup yields CDR1 SGHRS and CDR2 YFSETQ. The DNA of the CDR3 is TGCGCCAGCAGCTTAAAGACAGGGGGCGATTTCGTCTACGAGCAGTACTTC. Amino acid sequence: CASSLKTGGDFVYEQYF.

This clone appeared a few times. V gene TRBV2 combines with J gene TRBJ2-3; D not certain. CDR3 length equals 13 residues. Per the germline V gene, CDR1 is SNHLY and CDR2 is FYNNEI. V was shortened by 6 bases and J by 1 base, with 8 bases between the two germline ends. The CDR3 DNA reads TGTGCCAGCAGATTAGCAGGCACAGATACGCAGTATTTT. It yields the protein CASRLAGTDTQYF. The full variable domain, rest sourced from reference TRBV2 and TRBJ2-3, is EPEVTQTPSHQVTQMGQEVILRCVPISNHLYFYWYRQILGQKVEFLVSFYNNEISEKSEIFDDQFSVERPDGSNFTLKIRSTKLEDSAMYFCASRLAGTDTQYFGPGTRLTVL.